The 10 T cell receptor beta chains given below trace back to one sample, sequenced in a study of blood T cell repertoires in COVID-19. Assay: immunoSEQ multiplex PCR; the TCRdb copy retains only in-frame clones and omits some. The profile shows 150,000 to 200,000 clones, around 80% of them singletons. The sequencing input was peripheral blood. These receptors were collected from a woman in her sixties or seventies with COVID-19, enrolled during active disease.

The V call is TRBV5-5, the J call TRBJ2-1; D possibly corresponds to TRBD2 (6 bases). CDR3 size: 15 residues. Germline lookup yields CDR1 SGHKS and CDR2 YYEKEE (reference sequence). V was shortened by 4 bases and J by 15 bases, with 26 bases between the two germline ends. Here the CDR3 DNA reads TGTGCCAGCAGCCCGACCCTAGCGCCGCCCATGGGGAGGTTCTTC. Encoded protein: CASSPTLAPPMGRFF.

Only one count was recorded for this clone. V gene TRBV30 combines with J gene TRBJ1-1; D is undetermined. CDR3 size: 12 residues. Germline V gene data show CDR1 as GTSNPN and CDR2 as SVGIG (reference sequence). V lost 2 bases to trimming and J lost 3 bases, with 7 bases between them. The CDR3: CAWSRLDTEAFF. CDR3 bases: TGTGCCTGGAGTCGACTCGACACTGAAGCTTTCTTT.

This clone was detected only once. The genes are TRBV14 and TRBJ2-7; 7 bases align to TRBD2. Trimming at V came to 4 bases and at J to 7 bases, leaving 16 bases not matched to a gene. This CDR3 is built from 16 residues. CDR1 and CDR2 (germline): SGHDN, FVKESK. CDR3 sequence (DNA): TGTGCCAGCAGCCCTCGGGAGGACACGTTGGTTATGGAGCAGTACTTC. It encodes CASSPREDTLVMEQYF.

A few counts support this clone. The rearrangement uses TRBV28 and TRBJ1-6; unclear D gene. V was clipped by 6 bases and J by 0 bases, with 12 bases between them. Germline CDR1 reads MDHEN; CDR2 reads SYDVKM. The CDR3 contains 16 residues. The DNA for the CDR3 is TGTGCCAGCAGGCTTACGGAGGCCTCCTATAATTCACCCCTCCACTTT. Translated, it gives CASRLTEASYNSPLHF.

The chain uses TRBV6-1 and TRBJ1-2; D gene uncertain. V lost 0 bases and J 3 bases, leaving 11 bases between the germline ends. This CDR3 is built from 15 residues. Germline CDR1 MNHNS, CDR2 SASEGT. The CDR3 sequence: CASSEAGRVYYGYTF. CDR3 DNA: TGTGCCAGCAGTGAAGCAGGTCGGGTTTACTATGGCTACACCTTC.

The rearrangement uses TRBV27 and TRBJ2-3; 8 positions agree with TRBD2. Germline CDR1 is MNHEY and CDR2 is SMNVEV (reference sequence). The CDR3 spans 16 residues. V gave up 3 bases and J gave up 3 bases; unmatched junction bases: 8. For the CDR3, the DNA is TGTGCCAGCAGTTTGGGGTGGGCGGGGGGAACAGATACGCAGTATTTT. Encoded protein: CASSLGWAGGTDTQYF.

V is TRBV10-3 and J is TRBJ2-7; a possible D gene is TRBD2 (6 bases). The germline V and J ends were trimmed by 0 bases and 2 bases, with 14 bases remaining between them. Germline CDR1 ENHRY, CDR2 SYGVKD. The CDR3 consists of 16 residues. The CDR3 DNA follows: TGTGCCATCAGTGAGTCGATGGGTAGCGGAGCCTACGAGCAGTACTTC. Translation: CAISESMGSGAYEQYF.

The rearrangement uses TRBV19 and TRBJ1-2; D might be TRBD1 (5 bases). This CDR3 spans 13 amino acids. V was cut by 5 bases and J by 4 bases, with 11 bases left in between. CDR1 is LNHDA and CDR2 is SQIVND in the germline V gene (reference sequence). Here the CDR3 DNA reads TGTGCCAGTAGTCTCGGGGGACCCTATGGCTACACCTTC. Translation: CASSLGGPYGYTF.

This chain uses TRBV19 with TRBJ1-1; the match to TRBD1 covers 11 bases. This CDR3 is 15 amino acids long. Germline CDR1 is LNHDA and CDR2 is SQIVND (reference sequence). V lost 6 bases, J lost 1 base, and 4 bases stayed unmatched. The CDR3 DNA follows: TGTGCCAGTAGGCTGGGGACAGGGGGGAACACTGAAGCTTTCTTT. Its translation: CASRLGTGGNTEAFF.

A single count supports this clone. As DNA, the CDR3 is TGCGCCAGCAGTGACTCGGGACAGGGCCAAGAGACCCAGTACTTC. It specifies CASSDSGQGQETQYF. V and J are TRBV10-1 and TRBJ2-5; 9 bases are shared with TRBD1. CDR1 is WNHNN and CDR2 is SYGVQD in the germline V gene (reference sequence). J gave up 1 base and V 3 bases, and 3 bases lay outside the gene matches. The CDR3 length is 15 residues.